A single sample is the source of the 25 T cell receptor beta chains below, sequenced in a study of T-cell memory formation after mild COVID-19. TCRdb fed the 5' RACE reads into MiXCR, producing one record per CDR3 protein. The sample records 100,000 to 150,000 distinct CDR3 sequences, approximately 6.2% being singletons. The specimen was PBMCs or a T cell subset sorted from them (not recorded which). Source of these receptors: an adult woman who had mild COVID-19 (a few samples of this study predate the infection). Cell type and time point are not known.

This rearrangement joins TRBV6-5 to TRBJ2-2; TRBD2 agrees at 10 bases. Germline V CDR1 and CDR2: MNHEY, SVGAGI. J lost 5 bases, V lost 6 bases, and 9 bases had no gene match. The CDR3 sequence is 16 residues long. This CDR3 is CASRSLAGRSTGELFF. The CDR3 nucleotides are TGTGCCAGCAGATCACTAGCGGGACGAAGTACCGGGGAGCTGTTTTTT.

The chain carries TRBV27 and TRBJ2-3; 9 nucleotides match TRBD2. This CDR3 region has 17 residues. Trimming took 3 bases from V and 4 from J; bases not matched to a gene: 11. Per germline, CDR1 MNHEY and CDR2 SMNVEV (reference sequence). CDR3 in DNA: TGTGCCAGCAGTTTCCTTTGGCTAGCGGGGACCTCAGATACGCAGTATTTT. Its translation: CASSFLWLAGTSDTQYF.

This clonotype was observed a few times. V usage is TRBV5-6 and J usage is TRBJ1-1, with D unclear. From germline, CDR1 is SGHDT and CDR2 YYEEEE. V dropped 3 bases and J dropped 7 bases, with 16 bases sitting between them. This CDR3 region has 14 residues. The DNA of the CDR3 is TGTGCCAGCAGCTCCTATCATGGCTGGGTTGAAGCTTTCTTT. Its translation: CASSSYHGWVEAFF.

This clonotype has a count of ten or more. This chain links TRBV20-1 with TRBJ2-5; 10 bases agree with TRBD2. Per germline, CDR1 DFQATT and CDR2 SNEGSKA (reference sequence). J was trimmed by 2 bases and V by 6 bases; bases with no gene match: 12. The CDR3 contains 16 residues. In nucleotides, the CDR3 is TGCAGTGCGAGGCCAACTAGCGGGACCCCTCAAGAGACCCAGTACTTC. This translates into CSARPTSGTPQETQYF.

This rearrangement joins TRBV11-2 to TRBJ1-2; 8 nucleotides align to TRBD1. The CDR3 is made up of 17 amino acids. V lost 3 bases and J lost 4; bases outside the gene matches: 13. Germline CDR1 SGHAT, CDR2 FQNNGV. The DNA of the CDR3 is TGTGCCAGCAGCTTCGGAAGGACAGGGCCTAGGGGCTATGGCTACACCTTC. Translation gives CASSFGRTGPRGYGYTF.

This clonotype was detected only a few times. V usage is TRBV7-2 and J usage is TRBJ2-3; 16 positions agree with TRBD2. V gave up 5 bases and J gave up 6 bases; unmatched junction bases: 8. This CDR3 has 17 amino acids. CDR1 is SGHTA, CDR2 FQGNSA, per germline. The CDR3 protein is CASSQGLAGGVFDTQYF. The CDR3 DNA reads TGTGCCAGCAGCCAGGGACTAGCGGGGGGGGTGTTTGATACGCAGTATTTT.

This clonotype was counted a few times. The V and J genes are TRBV3-1 and TRBJ2-7, with D tentatively TRBD2 (7 bases). V was pared by 1 base and J by 1 base, with 11 bases between. CDR1 is LGHDT and CDR2 is YNNKEL in the germline V gene (reference sequence). CDR3 length: 15 amino acids. CDR3 loop: CASSQVGGGSYEQYF. DNA for the CDR3: TGTGCCAGCAGCCAAGTGGGAGGGGGATCCTACGAGCAGTACTTC.

This clonotype came up a few times. The V gene is TRBV20-1, the J gene TRBJ2-7; TRBD2 is a possible D gene (6 bases). Trimming removed 0 bases at V and 2 bases at J, with 11 bases between. Germline assignment: CDR1 DFQATT and CDR2 SNEGSKA (reference sequence). This CDR3 is 14 amino acids long. The CDR3 DNA sequence: TGCAGTGCTAGAGATAGCGGACTGGCCTACGAGCAGTACTTC. It codes for CSARDSGLAYEQYF.

This clonotype was counted only a few times. The chain joins TRBV12-3 or TRBV12-4 to TRBJ1-6; 7 bases are shared with TRBD1. Germline trimming cut 2 bases from V and 7 bases from J; bases unmatched to any gene: 5. The CDR3 sequence is 15 residues long. This chain's CDR3 is CASSLQGTENSPLHF. The CDR3 nucleotides are TGTGCCAGCAGTTTACAGGGGACAGAAAATTCACCCCTCCACTTT.

V usage is TRBV4-1 and J usage is TRBJ1-1; D gene ambiguous. The CDR3 sequence is 17 residues long. The V and J ends lost 1 base and 1 base respectively, with 16 bases between them. CDR1 MGHRA and CDR2 YSYEKL come from the germline V gene. The CDR3 spells CASSQGIARRPNTEAFF. The CDR3 DNA reads as TGCGCCAGCAGCCAAGGGATTGCCAGGCGTCCGAACACTGAAGCTTTCTTT.

V usage is TRBV5-1 and J usage is TRBJ2-3; 8 positions agree with TRBD2. Trimming at V came to 0 bases and at J to 4 bases, leaving 7 bases not matched to a gene. CDR1 is SGHRS, CDR2 YFSETQ, per germline. The CDR3 has 16 residues. This chain's CDR3 is CASSLGSGSGPDTQYF. CDR3 sequence (DNA): TGCGCCAGCAGCTTGGGGAGCGGGAGCGGGCCAGATACGCAGTATTTT. Filled out from reference TRBV5-1 and TRBJ2-3, the complete variable domain reads KAGVTQTPRYLIKTRGQQVTLSCSPISGHRSVSWYQQTPGQGLQFLFEYFSETQRNKGNFPGRFSGRQFSNSRSEMNVSTLELGDSALYLCASSLGSGSGPDTQYFGPGTRLTVL.

The gene calls are TRBV29-1 and TRBJ2-3; D uncertain. CDR3 length: 13 amino acids. V was pared by 4 bases and J by 1 base, with 9 bases between. Germline assignment: CDR1 SQVTM and CDR2 ANQGSEA. This chain's CDR3 is CSVGAPGTDTQYF. Written as DNA, the CDR3 is TGCAGCGTTGGGGCCCCTGGCACAGATACGCAGTATTTT.

This chain connects TRBV5-4 to TRBJ2-3; TRBD1 aligns across 7 bases. Germline values: CDR1 SGHNT, CDR2 YYREEE (reference sequence). The CDR3 spans 15 residues. The V gene end was trimmed by 3 bases and the J gene end by 0 bases; junction bases not matched to a gene: 4. The CDR3 is CASSSKTGSTDTQYF. The CDR3 DNA reads TGTGCCAGCAGCTCCAAGACAGGGAGCACAGATACGCAGTATTTT. Based on the CDR3 plus reference TRBV5-4 and TRBJ2-3, the full variable domain is ETGVTQSPTHLIKTRGQQVTLRCSSQSGHNTVSWYQQALGQGPQFIFQYYREEENGRGNFPPRFSGLQFPNYSSELNVNALELDDSALYLCASSSKTGSTDTQYFGPGTRLTVL.

The rearrangement joins TRBV20-1 to TRBJ2-1; possibly TRBD2 for D (5 bases). This CDR3 is built from 14 residues. V was shortened by 1 base and J by 6 bases, with 13 bases between the two germline ends. CDR1 is DFQATT and CDR2 is SNEGSKA in the germline V gene (reference sequence). The CDR3 DNA reads as TGCAGTGCTAGAGTCCCACGGGCGGGCAATGAGCAGTTCTTC. It codes for CSARVPRAGNEQFF.

The chain carries TRBV12-3 or TRBV12-4 and TRBJ2-1, with TRBD2 identical over 9 bases. J was trimmed by 1 base and V by 3 bases; bases with no gene match: 7. The CDR3 has 17 residues. CDR3 DNA: TGTGCCAGCAGTTTGGGCGGGGGGGCCGGTTCCTACAATGAGCAGTTCTTC. It translates to CASSLGGGAGSYNEQFF.

The chain employs TRBV12-3 or TRBV12-4 and TRBJ1-1; no definite D call. CDR3 size: 13 residues. The ends were cut back, 6 bases at V and 10 bases at J, with 18 bases in the middle. The CDR3 reads CASRSSVAGGAFF. The CDR3 nucleotides read TGTGCCAGCAGATCTAGTGTGGCAGGAGGAGCTTTCTTT.

This clonotype was recorded at least ten times. The CDR3: CASSGQGNQPQHF. The CDR3 coding sequence is TGTGCCAGCAGTGGGCAGGGGAATCAGCCCCAGCATTTT. J is TRBJ1-5 and V is TRBV2, with a possible D match to TRBD1 (6 bases). Looked up from germline, CDR1 is SNHLY and CDR2 is FYNNEI. CDR3 length: 13 amino acids. Trimming left V 4 bases short and J 4 bases short, with 8 bases between.

This clonotype was counted many times. This chain connects TRBV4-3 to TRBJ2-1; 8 bases agree with TRBD2. The CDR3 is 15 residues long. Germline V gene sequence: CDR1 LGHNA, CDR2 YSLEER. The trim removed 4 bases at V and 0 bases at J, leaving 2 bases unmatched. CDR3 bases: TGCGCCAGCAGCCTAGCGGGAAACTCCTACAATGAGCAGTTCTTC. This gives the protein CASSLAGNSYNEQFF.

This chain connects TRBV2 to TRBJ2-7; TRBD2 matches 11 bases. Germline V gene data show CDR1 as SNHLY and CDR2 as FYNNEI. J lost 0 bases, V lost 7 bases, and 8 bases had no gene match. This CDR3 comprises 16 residues. The CDR3 DNA sequence: TGTGCCAGCACCCCACTAGCGGGGGCCAACTCCTACGAGCAGTACTTC. Protein: CASTPLAGANSYEQYF.

The V and J genes are TRBV7-9 and TRBJ2-7; 8 bases are shared with TRBD1. Germline CDR1 is SEHNR and CDR2 is FQNEAQ (reference sequence). This CDR3 comprises 15 residues. Unmatched junction bases numbered 12, after V lost 6 bases and J lost 5 bases. In nucleotides, the CDR3 is TGTGCCAGCAGACGGACAGGGCTCCTGGAGGACGAGCAGTACTTC. This gives the protein CASRRTGLLEDEQYF.

This chain links TRBV18 with TRBJ2-1; 10 nucleotides align to TRBD2. CDR3 length equals 14 residues. The germline V gene has CDR1 KGHSH and CDR2 LQKENI. Germline trimming cut 8 bases from V and 7 bases from J; bases unmatched to any gene: 8. CDR3 DNA: TGTGCCAGCGGAGGACTAGCGGCCTCTAATGAGCAGTTCTTC. Amino acids: CASGGLAASNEQFF.

This clonotype was seen many times. The rearrangement links TRBV5-1 to TRBJ2-1; unclear D gene. The germline CDR1 and CDR2 sequences are SGHRS and YFSETQ. The CDR3 covers 12 residues. Between the trimmed V and J ends, which lost 0 bases and 7 bases, there was a span of 5 bases. Written as DNA, the CDR3 is TGCGCCAGCAGCTTGGTAGAGAATGAGCAGTTCTTC. This encodes CASSLVENEQFF.

V is TRBV19 and J is TRBJ2-3; weak D call: TRBD1 (5 bases). The CDR3 extends over 14 amino acids. V was trimmed by 4 bases and J by 2 bases, leaving 10 bases between them. The germline V gene encodes CDR1 LNHDA and CDR2 SQIVND (reference sequence). The CDR3 bases are TGTGCCAGTAGTAGACAGCCAAACACAGATACGCAGTATTTT. Translating gives CASSRQPNTDTQYF.

CDR3 sequence: CASRNRDFTDTQYF. The CDR3 DNA sequence: TGTGCCAGCAGGAACAGGGACTTCACAGATACGCAGTATTTT. The rearrangement joins TRBV12-3 or TRBV12-4 to TRBJ2-3, with D perhaps being TRBD1 or TRBD2 (6 bases each). The V and J ends lost 6 bases and 2 bases respectively, with 12 bases between them. This CDR3 contains 14 residues.

This clonotype was detected many times. The V gene is TRBV7-8, the J gene TRBJ1-6, with D possibly matching TRBD1 (5 bases). CDR3 length: 14 residues. The germline V gene has CDR1 SGHVS and CDR2 FQNEAQ. The V gene lost 8 bases and the J gene lost 7 bases, with 15 bases spanning the gap. The DNA for the CDR3 is TGTGCCAGCGAAAACCTCGCAGGGAATTCACCCCTCCACTTT. Residues: CASENLAGNSPLHF. Variable domain in full (rest from reference TRBV7-8 and TRBJ1-6): GAGVSQSPRYKVAKRGQDVALRCDPISGHVSLFWYQQALGQGPEFLTYFQNEAQLDKSGLPSDRFFAERPEGSVSTLKIQRTQQEDSAVYLCASENLAGNSPLHFGNGTRLTVT.